This TCR beta chain was captured by sequencing in a study of blood T cells in healthy people across ages. The study's findings and limits: The recorded TCR beta diversity per million T cells decreased in a roughly linear manner with age.

With respect to this clonotype: Its matching antigen is unknown.

Every donor provided roughly 10 milliliters of peripheral blood. A sample-barcoded 5' primer and a J-beta primer mix were used in a second PCR of roughly 6 to 11 cycles. Through a template-switch adaptor with 12 random nucleotides, each cDNA molecule received a tag. Using its own MiXCR run on the 5' RACE reads, TCRdb lists one record per CDR3 protein. In the table there are about 620,000 distinct CDR3 sequences, roughly 21% of which are singletons. Germline V lookup: CDR1 SGHRS, CDR2 YFSETQ. Trimming pared 9 bases from V and 0 bases from J, leaving 14 bases between. CDR3 length equals 14 residues. This TCR was sampled from a man in his sixties or seventies in good health. The genes are TRBV5-1 and TRBJ2-3; D is perhaps TRBD1 (6 bases). The sample taken for sequencing was blood. The CDR3 protein is CATQRTASTDTQYF. CDR3 coding DNA: TGCGCCACCCAGAGGACAGCAAGCACAGATACGCAGTATTTT. Filled out from reference TRBV5-1 and TRBJ2-3, the complete variable domain reads KAGVTQTPRYLIKTRGQQVTLSCSPISGHRSVSWYQQTPGQGLQFLFEYFSETQRNKGNFPGRFSGRQFSNSRSEMNVSTLELGDSALYLCATQRTASTDTQYFGPGTRLTVL.